This TCR beta chain was identified during a study of CD8 T cells in Susac syndrome. Trimming took 4 bases from V and 0 from J; bases not matched to a gene: 2. Germline V gene data show CDR1 as DFQATT and CDR2 as SNEGSKA (reference sequence). This CDR3 has 13 amino acids. Reverse transcription of about 0.45 to 1 ug RNA was performed with random hexamers. TCRdb fed the immunoSEQ multiplex PCR reads into MiXCR, producing one record per CDR3 protein. The sample comprises more than 250,000 distinct CDR3 sequences, 92% of which are singletons, and around 0.07% rests with the top ten. Study findings and constraints: It was acknowledged in the study that the number of individuals who were included in its TCR sequencing and HLA analysis was relatively small.

As to this clonotype: Its target is not known.

This TCR was sampled from a human donor with multiple sclerosis. This chain links TRBV20-1 with TRBJ1-1; 7 bases fit TRBD1. The sequencing sample was made of CD4+ T cells from PBMCs. CDR3: CSATQGVNTEAFF. The CDR3 region has the DNA TGCAGTGCTACGCAGGGGGTGAACACTGAAGCTTTCTTT.